The 27 T cell receptor beta chains given below trace back to one sample, sequenced in a study of cytomegalovirus exposure and HLA in healthy donors. 60 Vbeta and 13 Jbeta primers were used in PCR. Profiling relied on immunoSEQ multiplex PCR, and the TCRdb table lists in-frame clones only, not all of them. The table has 150,000 to 200,000 clones, 79% seen once. Specimen: PBMCs. The receptors come from a woman aged 45-65 years in good health and CMV-seronegative.

This chain joins TRBV28 and TRBJ2-1; 9 bases align to TRBD2. Germline CDR1 and CDR2: MDHEN and SYDVKM. This CDR3 has 14 residues. Germline trimming cut 5 bases from V and 7 bases from J; bases unmatched to any gene: 6. CDR3 nucleotides: TGTGCCAGCAGTCCCCGGGCGGGAGGGAATGAGCAGTTCTTC. It encodes CASSPRAGGNEQFF.

Written as DNA, the CDR3 is TGTGCCAGCAGCCACCAGGTCCTCTTTAGCACAGATACGCAGTATTTT. Encoded protein: CASSHQVLFSTDTQYF. This chain connects TRBV11-2 to TRBJ2-3; no firm D call. The ends were cut back, 5 bases at V and 0 bases at J, with 15 bases in the middle. Germline CDR1 is SGHAT and CDR2 is FQNNGV. The CDR3 is made up of 16 amino acids.

The V call is TRBV6-5, the J call TRBJ1-1; D perhaps matches TRBD1 (5 bases). Germline V gives CDR1 MNHEY, CDR2 SVGAGI. This CDR3 contains 13 residues. V dropped 0 bases and J dropped 5 bases, with 7 bases sitting between them. As DNA, the CDR3 is TGTGCCAGCAGTTACTCGGGGGGAACTGAAGCTTTCTTT. It translates to CASSYSGGTEAFF.

This clone showed up just once. The V and J genes are TRBV19 and TRBJ2-7, with 9 positions matching TRBD1. The CDR3 has 15 residues. CDR1 is LNHDA, CDR2 SQIVND, per germline (reference sequence). The V gene end was trimmed by 3 bases and the J gene end by 1 base; junction bases not matched to a gene: 4. CDR3 sequence reads: CASSIDRGISYEQYF. The DNA for the CDR3 is TGTGCCAGTAGTATCGACAGGGGGATTTCCTACGAGCAGTACTTC.

This clone came up a few times. V gene TRBV6-5 combines with J gene TRBJ1-1; D not certain. Germline assignment: CDR1 MNHEY and CDR2 SVGAGI. This CDR3 comprises 13 residues. Between the trimmed V and J ends, which lost 0 bases and 5 bases, there was a span of 7 bases. The CDR3 spells CASSYSPGTEAFF. Written as DNA, the CDR3 is TGTGCCAGCAGTTACTCCCCCGGGACTGAAGCTTTCTTT.

The chain joins TRBV7-9 to TRBJ1-5; D not certain. The CDR3 covers 13 residues. Germline V lookup: CDR1 SEHNR, CDR2 FQNEAQ (reference sequence). With 3 bases removed from V and 5 bases from J, the gap between germline ends came to 8 bases. Written as DNA, the CDR3 is TGTGCCAGCAGCTTTTCGGTCCATCAGCCCCAGCATTTT. Translating it yields CASSFSVHQPQHF.

The chain recombines TRBV12-1 with TRBJ2-7; the table's D call, TRBD1, was not checked against the DNA. TRBV12-1 is a known pseudogene. This CDR3 contains 10 residues. CDR3 loop: CARPPGEQYF. CDR3 coding DNA: TGTGCCCGTCCCCCAGGCGAGCAGTACTTC.

The V and J genes are TRBV19 and TRBJ1-1; D is undetermined. V lost 5 bases and J lost 3, with 4 bases in between. Germline CDR1 and CDR2: LNHDA and SQIVND (reference sequence). There are 11 residues in the CDR3. CDR3 residues: CASSEYTEAFF. The CDR3 DNA reads TGTGCCAGTAGTGAGTACACTGAAGCTTTCTTT. Using reference TRBV19 and TRBJ1-1 for the parts outside the CDR3, the full variable domain is DGGITQSPKYLFRKEGQNVTLSCEQNLNHDAMYWYRQDPGQGLRLIYYSQIVNDFQKGDIAEGYSVSREKKESFPLTVTSAQKNPTAFYLCASSEYTEAFFGQGTRLTVV.

J is TRBJ2-2 and V is TRBV4-3; 14 bases are a match to TRBD2. V was pared by 3 bases and J by 3 bases, with 3 bases of the junction left unmatched. Per the germline V gene, CDR1 is LGHNA and CDR2 is YSLEER. The CDR3 has 17 amino acids. CDR3 region: CASSQLGLAGDTGELFF. The CDR3 nucleotides are TGCGCCAGCAGCCAGTTGGGACTAGCGGGGGACACCGGGGAGCTGTTTTTT.

V and J are TRBV18 and TRBJ2-3; 8 positions match TRBD1. Trimming cost V 2 bases and J 0 bases; bases outside gene matches: 1. CDR1 is KGHSH, CDR2 LQKENI, per germline. This CDR3 contains 15 residues. The chain's CDR3 is CASSPGTGSTDTQYF. The CDR3 coding sequence is TGTGCCAGCTCACCAGGGACAGGTAGCACAGATACGCAGTATTTT.

The V call is TRBV7-9, the J call TRBJ2-5; 7 nucleotides align to TRBD1. The ends lost 5 bases at V and 5 bases at J; junction bases unmatched: 8. Germline CDR1 reads SEHNR; CDR2 reads FQNEAQ (reference sequence). The CDR3 contains 14 residues. This CDR3 reads CASSPDRALETQYF. CDR3 in DNA: TGTGCCAGCAGCCCCGACAGGGCTTTGGAGACCCAGTACTTC. The complete variable domain, with remaining parts taken from reference TRBV7-9 and TRBJ2-5, reads DTGVSQNPRHKITKRGQNVTFRCDPISEHNRLYWYRQTLGQGPEFLTYFQNEAQLEKSRLLSDRFSAERPKGSFSTLEIQRTEQGDSAMYLCASSPDRALETQYFGPGTRLLVL.

The chain recombines TRBV29-1 with TRBJ1-1, with unresolved D. CDR1 and CDR2 from the germline V gene are SQVTM and ANQGSEA. This CDR3 spans 12 amino acids. V was trimmed by 6 bases and J by 7 bases, leaving 15 bases between them. DNA for the CDR3: TGCAGCGTCCTGCGCGGGCGGAATGAAGCTTTCTTT. Translation: CSVLRGRNEAFF.

The chain carries TRBV18 and TRBJ2-1; 11 positions match TRBD2. Per the germline V gene, CDR1 is KGHSH and CDR2 is LQKENI. J gave up 8 bases and V 2 bases, and 11 bases lay outside the gene matches. CDR3 length equals 17 residues. The CDR3, as DNA: TGTGCCAGCTCACCAGTTAGCGGGGGGGCCATTGGTGATGAGCAGTTCTTC. It codes for CASSPVSGGAIGDEQFF. Full variable domain (remainder filled in from reference TRBV18 and TRBJ2-1): NAGVMQNPRHLVRRRGQEARLRCSPMKGHSHVYWYRQLPEEGLKFMVYLQKENIIDESGMPKERFSAEFPKEGPSILRIQQVVRGDSAAYFCASSPVSGGAIGDEQFFGPGTRLTVL.

The gene calls are TRBV9 and TRBJ2-7, with 11 nucleotides matching TRBD2. The V segment lost 0 bases and the J segment 6 bases; nucleotides outside the gene matches: 2. From germline, CDR1 is SGDLS and CDR2 YYNGEE. The CDR3 has 14 residues. CDR3 nucleotides: TGTGCCAGCAGCGTAGATAGCGGGGGGGCCGAGCAGTACTTC. Encoded protein: CASSVDSGGAEQYF.

There are a few counts of this clone. V and J are TRBV5-1 and TRBJ2-7; 7 positions agree with TRBD2. J was trimmed by 0 bases and V by 4 bases; bases with no gene match: 7. Per germline, CDR1 SGHRS and CDR2 YFSETQ. This CDR3 spans 15 amino acids. The CDR3 nucleotides read TGCGCCAGCAGCCCGGACGGCGGGGGCTCCTACGAGCAGTACTTC. Translation: CASSPDGGGSYEQYF.

This chain uses TRBV11-2 with TRBJ2-3; D gene unclear. V dropped 1 base and J dropped 3 bases, with 8 bases sitting between them. CDR1 SGHAT and CDR2 FQNNGV come from the germline V gene. This CDR3 contains 14 residues. The CDR3 reads CASSLGLQTDTQYF. CDR3 DNA: TGTGCCAGCAGCTTAGGACTTCAGACAGATACGCAGTATTTT.

The table lists this clone with a count of one. The chain recombines TRBV20-1 with TRBJ2-3; TRBD2 is a possible D gene (5 bases). V lost 2 bases and J 15 bases, leaving 15 bases between the germline ends. The CDR3 covers 11 residues. Germline V gene sequence: CDR1 DFQATT, CDR2 SNEGSKA (reference sequence). The CDR3 DNA reads TGCAGTGCTAGAATCGGGGAACTGCCATATTTT. Translating it yields CSARIGELPYF.

V gene TRBV29-1 combines with J gene TRBJ2-1, with D unclear. The CDR3 extends over 15 amino acids. Germline V lookup: CDR1 SQVTM, CDR2 ANQGSEA. The V and J ends lost 3 bases and 3 bases respectively, with 15 bases between them. The CDR3 sequence: CSVDLAANRYNEQFF. The CDR3 DNA follows: TGCAGCGTTGATCTTGCGGCCAACCGCTACAATGAGCAGTTCTTC.

This clone appeared a few times. This same CDR3 is encoded by further DNA sequences in the sample. The genes are TRBV6-5 and TRBJ2-7, with 7 bases that match TRBD1. With 5 bases clipped from V and 0 bases from J, the junction kept 4 bases outside the gene matches. The CDR3 totals 14 residues. Germline values: CDR1 MNHEY, CDR2 SVGAGI. CDR3 nucleotides: TGTGCCAGCAGTCGGACAGGAAGCTCCTACGAGCAGTACTTC. Its protein is CASSRTGSSYEQYF.

This chain links TRBV5-1 with TRBJ1-2, with a weak D call TRBD1 (6 bases). Germline-derived CDR1 and CDR2 are SGHRS and YFSETQ. The V gene lost 1 base and the J gene lost 11 bases, with 18 bases spanning the gap. The CDR3 covers 14 residues. CDR3 DNA sequence: TGCGCCAGCAGCTTGACAGGGAAGGAAGGAACGTACACCTTC. This translates into CASSLTGKEGTYTF.

This CDR3 is CASSNGQGYGYTF. DNA of the CDR3: TGTGCCAGCAGTAATGGACAGGGCTATGGCTACACCTTC. V is TRBV6-5 and J is TRBJ1-2; 8 positions agree with TRBD1. From germline, CDR1 is MNHEY and CDR2 SVGAGI. J lost 4 bases, V lost 5 bases, and 3 bases had no gene match. The CDR3 spans 13 residues.

The rearrangement links TRBV4-1 to TRBJ1-1; maybe TRBD1 (6 bases). Germline V gives CDR1 MGHRA, CDR2 YSYEKL. V was trimmed by 1 base and J by 1 base, leaving 10 bases between them. The CDR3 covers 15 residues. This CDR3 is CASSQAQQGNTEAFF. The CDR3 DNA reads TGCGCCAGCAGCCAAGCCCAACAGGGGAACACTGAAGCTTTCTTT.

The V and J genes are TRBV20-1 and TRBJ1-1; D remains unclear. Germline-derived CDR1 and CDR2 are DFQATT and SNEGSKA (reference sequence). The CDR3 loop spans 11 amino acids. Between the trimmed V and J ends, which lost 1 base and 4 bases, there was a span of 4 bases. The CDR3 region is CSARALTEAFF. CDR3 sequence (DNA): TGCAGTGCTAGAGCCCTCACTGAAGCTTTCTTT.

The chain uses TRBV30 and TRBJ1-3, with D uncertain. V lost 2 bases, J lost 0 bases, and 11 bases lay in between. Per the germline V gene, CDR1 is GTSNPN and CDR2 is SVGIG (reference sequence). The CDR3 is 15 residues long. CDR3 sequence reads: CAWSKEINSGNTIYF. The CDR3, as DNA: TGTGCCTGGAGTAAGGAGATTAACTCTGGAAACACCATATATTTT.

The chain combines TRBV19 with TRBJ1-1; possibly TRBD1 for D (6 bases). Germline assignment: CDR1 LNHDA and CDR2 SQIVND (reference sequence). There are 13 residues in the CDR3. Trimming pared 6 bases from V and 4 bases from J, leaving 12 bases between. The CDR3 spells CASRRGPGTEAFF. In DNA form, the CDR3 reads TGTGCCAGTAGGCGGGGGCCTGGCACTGAAGCTTTCTTT.

The rearrangement links TRBV19 to TRBJ2-7, with 7 nucleotides matching TRBD1. The junction had 9 bases not matched to a gene; V was cut back by 4 bases and J by 3 bases. The CDR3 is 15 residues long. The germline CDR1 and CDR2 sequences are LNHDA and SQIVND (reference sequence). The DNA of the CDR3 is TGTGCCAGTAGTACAATGGGACAGCGAGTCTACGAGCAGTACTTC. Its translation is CASSTMGQRVYEQYF.

The J gene is TRBJ2-7, the V gene TRBV28, with TRBD1 identical over 9 bases. V lost 2 bases, J lost 9 bases, and 14 bases stayed unmatched. There are 16 residues in the CDR3. CDR1 and CDR2 (germline): MDHEN, SYDVKM. The CDR3 loop is CASSLGFLLQGASQYF. CDR3 nucleotides: TGTGCCAGCAGTTTAGGGTTTTTGTTACAGGGGGCATCGCAGTACTTC.